This paragraph covers one T cell receptor (beta chain) sequence. CDR1 is MDHEN, CDR2 SYDVKM, per germline. V was pared by 3 bases and J by 0 bases, with 14 bases of the junction left unmatched. This CDR3 has 18 residues. These data originate in a study of blood T cell repertoires in COVID-19. Study-wide context: T cells, B-cell-depleted T cells, or PBMCs supplied cDNA or gDNA.

In the study's own analysis: Amplified reference gene primers provided the basis for estimating nucleated cell counts. Sequenced by immunoSEQ multiplex PCR; TCRdb stores in-frame clones only, minus some. The DNA gave D and trimming, while V, J and clone size come from that table. The repertoire holds approximately 220,000 clones, roughly 85% seen once, with 3.5% to 4% in the top ten. The chain links TRBV28 to TRBJ2-7, with TRBD1 matching 7 bases. This TCR derives from a woman aged 40 to 50 with acute COVID-19. Sequencing was performed on PBMCs or T cells enriched from blood (not recorded which). CDR3 region: CASSLVQGEISPSYEQYF. Written as DNA, the CDR3 is TGTGCCAGCAGTTTGGTTCAGGGGGAAATCTCGCCCTCCTACGAGCAGTACTTC.